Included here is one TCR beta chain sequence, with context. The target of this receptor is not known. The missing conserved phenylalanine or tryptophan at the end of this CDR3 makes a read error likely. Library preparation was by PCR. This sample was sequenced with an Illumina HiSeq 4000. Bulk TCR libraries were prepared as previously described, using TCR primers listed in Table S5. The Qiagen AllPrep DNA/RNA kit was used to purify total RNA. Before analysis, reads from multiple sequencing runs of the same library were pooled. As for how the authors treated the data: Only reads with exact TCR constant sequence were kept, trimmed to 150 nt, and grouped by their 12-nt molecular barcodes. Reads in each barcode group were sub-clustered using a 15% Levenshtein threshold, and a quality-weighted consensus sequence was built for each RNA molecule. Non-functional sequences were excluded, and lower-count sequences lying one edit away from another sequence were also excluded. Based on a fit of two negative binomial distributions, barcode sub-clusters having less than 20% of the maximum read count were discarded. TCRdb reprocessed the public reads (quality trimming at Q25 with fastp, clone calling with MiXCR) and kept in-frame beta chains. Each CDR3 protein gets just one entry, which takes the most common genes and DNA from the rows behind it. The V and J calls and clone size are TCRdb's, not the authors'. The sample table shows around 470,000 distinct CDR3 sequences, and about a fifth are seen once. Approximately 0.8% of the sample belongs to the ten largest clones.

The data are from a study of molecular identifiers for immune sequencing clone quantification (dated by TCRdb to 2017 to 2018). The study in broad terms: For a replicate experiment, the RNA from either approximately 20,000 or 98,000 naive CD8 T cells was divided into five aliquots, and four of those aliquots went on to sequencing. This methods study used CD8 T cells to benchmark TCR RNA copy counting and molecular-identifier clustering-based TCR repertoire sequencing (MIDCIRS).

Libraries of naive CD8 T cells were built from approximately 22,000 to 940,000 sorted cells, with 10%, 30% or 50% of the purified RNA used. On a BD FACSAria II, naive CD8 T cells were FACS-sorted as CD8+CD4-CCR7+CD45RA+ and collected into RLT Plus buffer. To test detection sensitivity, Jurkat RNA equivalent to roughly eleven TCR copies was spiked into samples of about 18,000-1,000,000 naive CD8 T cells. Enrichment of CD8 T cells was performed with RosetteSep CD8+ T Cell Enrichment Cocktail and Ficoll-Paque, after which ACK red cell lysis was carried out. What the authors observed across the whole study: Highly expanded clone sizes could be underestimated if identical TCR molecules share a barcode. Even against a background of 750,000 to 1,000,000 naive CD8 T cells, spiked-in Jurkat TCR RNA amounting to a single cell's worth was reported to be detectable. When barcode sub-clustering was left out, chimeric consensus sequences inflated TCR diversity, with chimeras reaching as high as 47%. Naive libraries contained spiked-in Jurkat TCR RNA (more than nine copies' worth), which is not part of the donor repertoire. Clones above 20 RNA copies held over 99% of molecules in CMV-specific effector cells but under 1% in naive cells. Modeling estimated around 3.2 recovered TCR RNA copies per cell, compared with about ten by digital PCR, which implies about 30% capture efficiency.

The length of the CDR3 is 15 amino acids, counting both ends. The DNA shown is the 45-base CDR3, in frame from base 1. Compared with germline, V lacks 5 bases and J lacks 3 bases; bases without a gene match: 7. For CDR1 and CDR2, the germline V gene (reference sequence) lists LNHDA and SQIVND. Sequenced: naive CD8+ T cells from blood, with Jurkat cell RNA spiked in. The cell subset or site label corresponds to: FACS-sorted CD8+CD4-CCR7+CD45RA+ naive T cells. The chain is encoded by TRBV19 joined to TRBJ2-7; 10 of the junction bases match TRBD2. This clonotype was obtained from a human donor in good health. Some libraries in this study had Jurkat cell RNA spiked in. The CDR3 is CASSEGLAGVYEQYL. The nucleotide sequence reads TGTGCCAGTAGTGAGGGTCTAGCGGGAGTCTACGAGCAGTACTTG.